These 29 T cell receptor beta chains were sequenced from one sample in a study of T cell responses to AZD1222 COVID-19 vaccine. Measured with immunoSEQ multiplex PCR; TCRdb has only the in-frame clones, and not every one. The repertoire has about 160,000 clones, 92% of them found once; the top ten carry 4.4%. Sequencing used peripheral blood, obtained on day 0 of MenACWY control vaccination. Receptors were obtained from an adult in good health.

The rearrangement joins TRBV9 to TRBJ1-6, with D uncertain. The CDR3 spans 12 residues. Trimming removed 4 bases from V and 7 bases from J, with 6 bases in between. Germline CDR1 reads SGDLS; CDR2 reads YYNGEE. CDR3 residues: CASSPENSPLHF. DNA of the CDR3: TGTGCCAGCAGCCCGGAAAATTCACCCCTCCACTTT.

The chain employs TRBV7-2 and TRBJ2-7; 7 bases are shared with TRBD2. CDR3 length: 16 amino acids. V gave up 2 bases and J gave up 0 bases; unmatched junction bases: 7. Per the germline V gene, CDR1 is SGHTA and CDR2 is FQGNSA. The CDR3 DNA reads as TGTGCCAGCAGCTTAAGGCCGGGGGGATCCTCCTACGAGCAGTACTTC. Its translation: CASSLRPGGSSYEQYF.

The gene calls are TRBV7-8 and TRBJ1-2; 7 nucleotides align to TRBD1. Germline values: CDR1 SGHVS, CDR2 FQNEAQ. Trimming removed 5 bases from V and 2 bases from J; junction bases left unmatched: 2. The CDR3 loop spans 13 amino acids. The CDR3 loop reads CASSADRNYGYTF. The CDR3 DNA reads as TGTGCCAGCAGCGCGGACAGGAACTATGGCTACACCTTC.

The gene calls are TRBV4-3 and TRBJ1-3; D is uncertain. V was trimmed by 0 bases and J by 0 bases, leaving 9 bases between them. Germline values: CDR1 LGHNA, CDR2 YSLEER. This CDR3 region has 16 residues. The CDR3: CASSQDRANSGNTIYF. For the CDR3, the DNA is TGCGCCAGCAGCCAAGATCGGGCGAACTCTGGAAACACCATATATTTT.

The chain carries TRBV12-5 and TRBJ2-7; D uncertain. Germline CDR1 reads LGHNT; CDR2 reads FRNRAP. V shed 4 bases and J shed 3 bases, with 7 bases lying between them. The CDR3 loop spans 12 amino acids. The CDR3 spells CASGSAVYEQYF. The CDR3 bases are TGTGCTAGTGGTTCGGCCGTCTACGAGCAGTACTTC.

The CDR3 bases are TGTGCCAGCAAAGACAGCTTCTACAATGAGCAGTTCTTC. Protein: CASKDSFYNEQFF. The chain joins TRBV6-5 to TRBJ2-1, with D possibly being TRBD1 (5 bases). Germline assignment: CDR1 MNHEY and CDR2 SVGAGI. This CDR3 has 13 amino acids. With 7 bases removed from V and 3 bases from J, the gap between germline ends came to 10 bases.

This clone appeared a single time. CDR3 protein: CASSLGPGLAGVVGETQYF. CDR3 DNA: TGTGCCAGCAGCTTGGGTCCCGGACTAGCGGGAGTCGTAGGAGAGACCCAGTACTTC. The chain joins TRBV5-6 to TRBJ2-5; the match to TRBD2 covers 13 bases. J gave up 4 bases and V 0 bases, and 12 bases lay outside the gene matches. CDR1 is SGHDT and CDR2 is YYEEEE in the germline V gene. There are 19 residues in the CDR3. Full variable domain (remainder filled in from reference TRBV5-6 and TRBJ2-5): DAGVTQSPTHLIKTRGQQVTLRCSPKSGHDTVSWYQQALGQGPQFIFQYYEEEERQRGNFPDRFSGHQFPNYSSELNVNALLLGDSALYLCASSLGPGLAGVVGETQYFGPGTRLLVL.

CDR3 nucleotide sequence: TGTGCCAGCAGTCCGGGACAGGGTGGTTCTGAAGCTTTCTTT. This encodes CASSPGQGGSEAFF. The chain recombines TRBV6-4 with TRBJ1-1; 9 nucleotides line up with TRBD1. V dropped 5 bases and J dropped 6; count of bases not matched to a gene: 7. Germline V lookup: CDR1 MRHNA, CDR2 SNTAGT. CDR3 size: 14 residues.

This clone was observed once. This chain connects TRBV5-4 to TRBJ2-2; the match to TRBD2 covers 10 bases. V shed 2 bases and J 6 bases; nucleotides not matched to a gene: 7. Germline CDR1 reads SGHNT; CDR2 reads YYREEE (reference sequence). CDR3 length: 16 residues. CDR3 DNA sequence: TGTGCCAGCAGCTTTGGGGGGGGACTAGCGTCCGGGGAGCTGTTTTTT. Protein sequence: CASSFGGGLASGELFF. Full variable domain (missing parts from reference TRBV5-4 and TRBJ2-2): ETGVTQSPTHLIKTRGQQVTLRCSSQSGHNTVSWYQQALGQGPQFIFQYYREEENGRGNFPPRFSGLQFPNYSSELNVNALELDDSALYLCASSFGGGLASGELFFGEGSRLTVL.

The J gene is TRBJ2-7, the V gene TRBV6-2 or TRBV6-3; 8 nucleotides match TRBD1. V gave up 6 bases and J gave up 4 bases; unmatched junction bases: 8. Looked up from germline, CDR1 is MNHEY and CDR2 is SVGEGT. The CDR3 sequence is 14 residues long. CDR3 nucleotides: TGTGCCAGCAGCTCCCAGGGGGCCGGGTACGAGCAGTACTTC. This gives the protein CASSSQGAGYEQYF.

This chain links TRBV24-1 with TRBJ1-2; the D gene is possibly TRBD1 (5 bases). CDR3 length: 13 amino acids. Per the germline V gene, CDR1 is KGHDR and CDR2 is SFDVKD. V was shortened by 10 bases and J by 0 bases, with 11 bases between the two germline ends. CDR3 nucleotide sequence: TGTGCCACGGCTCGGGGGGCTAACTATGGCTACACCTTC. Translating gives CATARGANYGYTF.

A single count supports this clone. This chain joins TRBV25-1 and TRBJ2-3; 13 positions agree with TRBD2. The CDR3 covers 15 residues. Germline V gene lookup returns CDR1 MGHDK and CDR2 SYGVNS. V shed 6 bases and J 3 bases; nucleotides not matched to a gene: 3. The CDR3 region is CASRRTSGSTDTQYF. Written as DNA, the CDR3 is TGTGCCAGCAGAAGGACTAGCGGGAGTACAGATACGCAGTATTTT.

This rearrangement joins TRBV30 to TRBJ2-5, with TRBD2 matching 8 bases. CDR1 and CDR2 (germline): GTSNPN, SVGIG (reference sequence). Losses at the gene ends were 2 bases for V and 5 bases for J; bases not matched to a gene: 10. This CDR3 is 15 amino acids long. The CDR3 coding sequence is TGTGCCTGGAGTCAAACCGGGACTAGTAAGGAGACCCAGTACTTC. The encoded protein is CAWSQTGTSKETQYF.

This CDR3 is CASRPGLAGIYEQYF. CDR3 nucleotide sequence: TGTGCCAGCAGACCGGGACTAGCGGGAATCTACGAGCAGTACTTC. The chain carries TRBV7-9 and TRBJ2-7; 13 bases line up with TRBD2. Per germline, CDR1 SEHNR and CDR2 FQNEAQ (reference sequence). Trimming removed 6 bases from V and 3 bases from J; junction bases left unmatched: 5. The CDR3 totals 15 residues.

V and J are TRBV6-5 and TRBJ2-1, with D uncertain. The CDR3 is 11 amino acids. The germline gives CDR1 MNHEY, CDR2 SVGAGI. Trimming pared 4 bases from V and 10 bases from J, leaving 8 bases between. The CDR3 loop is CASSSPGEQFF. CDR3 nucleotides: TGTGCCAGCAGTTCCCCAGGCGAGCAGTTCTTC.

The CDR3: CASSAQGGSGNTIYF. The CDR3 DNA reads as TGTGCCAGCAGCGCTCAAGGGGGGTCTGGAAACACCATATATTTT. The rearrangement links TRBV9 to TRBJ1-3, with D perhaps matching TRBD1 (6 bases). The V and J ends lost 3 bases and 1 base respectively, with 11 bases between them. The CDR3 is made up of 15 amino acids. The germline gives CDR1 SGDLS, CDR2 YYNGEE.

V and J are TRBV10-2 and TRBJ1-1, with 8 bases that match TRBD1. J was trimmed by 3 bases and V by 6 bases; bases with no gene match: 6. CDR1 is WSHSY, CDR2 SAAADI, per germline. There are 14 residues in the CDR3. CDR3 bases: TGCGCCAGCAGAGAGGCAGGGGGCTACACTGAAGCTTTCTTT. Translation: CASREAGGYTEAFF.

V gene TRBV2 combines with J gene TRBJ2-3; TRBD2 aligns across 13 bases. The V gene end was trimmed by 6 bases and the J gene end by 4 bases; junction bases not matched to a gene: 4. Per germline, CDR1 SNHLY and CDR2 FYNNEI. The CDR3 length is 15 residues. CDR3 bases: TGTGCCAGCAGGAAGACTAGCGGGAGGTCAGATACGCAGTATTTT. Protein sequence: CASRKTSGRSDTQYF.

The chain has TRBV9 and TRBJ2-7; D unclear. CDR1 and CDR2 from the germline V gene are SGDLS and YYNGEE. The length of the CDR3 is 16 residues. V lost 0 bases and J 5 bases, leaving 18 bases between the germline ends. In nucleotides, the CDR3 is TGTGCCAGCAGCGTAGGTTGGAGTCTCTCGTCCGACGAGCAGTACTTC. As protein: CASSVGWSLSSDEQYF.

This chain links TRBV2 with TRBJ2-6; D is undetermined. This CDR3 is built from 15 residues. Trimming took off 6 bases at V and 0 bases at J, with 9 bases between the two ends. Germline loops: CDR1 SNHLY, CDR2 FYNNEI. The CDR3 is CASSETRSGANVLTF. Written as DNA, the CDR3 is TGTGCCAGCAGCGAGACCCGCTCTGGGGCCAACGTCCTGACTTTC. Variable domain in full (rest from reference TRBV2 and TRBJ2-6): EPEVTQTPSHQVTQMGQEVILRCVPISNHLYFYWYRQILGQKVEFLVSFYNNEISEKSEIFDDQFSVERPDGSNFTLKIRSTKLEDSAMYFCASSETRSGANVLTFGAGSRLTVL.

This chain joins TRBV2 and TRBJ1-2; TRBD1 aligns across 7 bases. Trimming removed 4 bases from V and 4 bases from J; junction bases left unmatched: 9. The CDR3 has 15 amino acids. Germline V CDR1 and CDR2: SNHLY, FYNNEI. This chain's CDR3 is CASSVLETGSYGYTF. In DNA, the CDR3 is TGTGCCAGCAGTGTACTGGAGACAGGGTCCTATGGCTACACCTTC.

CDR3: CASSPTGGVQYF. Here the CDR3 DNA reads TGTGCCAGCAGCCCAACCGGGGGGGTGCAGTACTTC. The genes are TRBV13 and TRBJ2-7, with 8 bases that match TRBD2. The CDR3 is 12 amino acids. Germline trimming cut 5 bases from V and 9 bases from J; bases unmatched to any gene: 6. Per the germline V gene, CDR1 is PRHDT and CDR2 is FYEKMQ (reference sequence).

J is TRBJ1-1 and V is TRBV28; tentative D call: TRBD1 (6 bases). The CDR3 extends over 14 amino acids. V shed 5 bases and J shed 1 base, with 11 bases lying between them. Germline CDR1 and CDR2: MDHEN and SYDVKM. In nucleotides, the CDR3 is TGTGCCAGCAGTAGGGCGGGACAGAACACTGAAGCTTTCTTT. Protein sequence: CASSRAGQNTEAFF.

About this clone: This same CDR3 is encoded by further DNA sequences in the sample. The V and J genes are TRBV3-1 (or the pseudogene TRBV3-2) and TRBJ1-1; D is undetermined. Trimming removed 1 base at V and 3 bases at J, with 6 bases between. From germline, CDR1 is LGHDT and CDR2 YNNKEL (reference sequence). The CDR3 is made up of 13 amino acids. CDR3 nucleotide sequence: TGTGCCAGCAGCCAAGCTATTGACACTGAAGCTTTCTTT. It specifies CASSQAIDTEAFF.

The genes are TRBV5-1 and TRBJ1-1; no firm D call. With 0 bases removed from V and 4 bases from J, the gap between germline ends came to 13 bases. This CDR3 region has 15 residues. Germline CDR1 reads SGHRS; CDR2 reads YFSETQ. CDR3 amino acids: CASSLVADRGTEAFF. CDR3 bases: TGCGCCAGCAGCTTGGTAGCGGATCGTGGCACTGAAGCTTTCTTT.

The gene calls are TRBV10-2 and TRBJ1-2, with D unclear. The CDR3 contains 11 residues. In germline, CDR1 is WSHSY, CDR2 SAAADI. V was shortened by 3 bases and J by 4 bases, with 3 bases between the two germline ends. CDR3 sequence: CASSDSYGYTF. In nucleotides, the CDR3 is TGCGCCAGCAGTGACAGCTATGGCTACACCTTC.

The V gene is TRBV6-2 or TRBV6-3, the J gene TRBJ2-1; TRBD2 might be the D (6 bases). The germline V and J ends were trimmed by 7 bases and 15 bases, with 22 bases remaining between them. The CDR3 covers 13 residues. Germline-derived CDR1 and CDR2 are MNHEY and SVGEGT. DNA of the CDR3: TGTGCCAGCACCCCCTGGGACTCCCGTTTGTGGTTCTTC. This gives the protein CASTPWDSRLWFF.

Note on this clone: Other DNA variants within this sample encode the same CDR3. The gene calls are TRBV7-2 and TRBJ1-5, with D possibly matching TRBD1 (5 bases). Germline CDR1 reads SGHTA; CDR2 reads FQGNSA. The CDR3 extends over 13 amino acids. V was shortened by 1 base and J by 5 bases, with 6 bases between the two germline ends. The CDR3 sequence: CASSLGGDQPQHF. The CDR3 DNA reads TGTGCCAGCAGCTTAGGAGGGGATCAGCCCCAGCATTTT.

The chain is built from TRBV30 and TRBJ2-1; D gene uncertain. The CDR3 runs to 13 residues. In germline, CDR1 is GTSNPN, CDR2 SVGIG (reference sequence). V shed 3 bases and J shed 3 bases, with 9 bases lying between them. The CDR3: CAWSRDSYNEQFF. CDR3 DNA: TGTGCCTGGAGCAGAGATAGCTACAATGAGCAGTTCTTC.